This TCR beta chain is from a study of blood T cell repertoires in COVID-19. Study summary: Whether acute or convalescent, the COVID-19 samples came from the United States, Italy and Spain. PBMCs, B-cell-depleted T cells, or T cells provided the cDNA or gDNA that made up the material.

In the study's own analysis: Amplification of reference gene primers provided the estimated nucleated cell counts. Here immunoSEQ multiplex PCR was the method, and the copy in TCRdb shows in-frame clones only, minus some. The V and J calls and the clone size are those of that table, but D and trimming were determined from the DNA. The table lists over 150,000 clones, approximately 83% of them singletons. Germline V CDR1 and CDR2: MNHEY, SVGAGI. Trimming cost V 6 bases and J 1 base, with 15 bases left between them. This CDR3 has 15 residues. Seattle researchers signed up patients amid active infection and tracked them longitudinally.

The chain combines TRBV6-5 with TRBJ2-5; TRBD1 might be the D (5 bases). The sequence came from a woman in her fifties or sixties with COVID-19, enrolled during active disease. The source material was peripheral blood. The DNA for the CDR3 is TGTGCCAGCAGCCTACTCACAGGCCCCCAAGAGACCCAGTACTTC. Amino acid sequence: CASSLLTGPQETQYF.